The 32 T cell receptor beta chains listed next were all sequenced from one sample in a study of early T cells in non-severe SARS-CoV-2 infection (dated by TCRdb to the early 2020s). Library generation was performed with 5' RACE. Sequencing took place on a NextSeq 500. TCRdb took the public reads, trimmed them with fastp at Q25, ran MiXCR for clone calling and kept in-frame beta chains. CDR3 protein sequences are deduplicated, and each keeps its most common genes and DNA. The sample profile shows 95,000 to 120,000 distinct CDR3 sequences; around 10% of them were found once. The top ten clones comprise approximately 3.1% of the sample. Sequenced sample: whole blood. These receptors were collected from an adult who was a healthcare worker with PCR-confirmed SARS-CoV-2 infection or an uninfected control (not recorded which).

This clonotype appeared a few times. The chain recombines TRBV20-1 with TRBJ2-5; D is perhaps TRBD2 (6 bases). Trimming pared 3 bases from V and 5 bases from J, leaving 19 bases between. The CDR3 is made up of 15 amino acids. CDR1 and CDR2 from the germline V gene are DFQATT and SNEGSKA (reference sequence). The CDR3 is CSASEASALGETQYF. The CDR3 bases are TGCAGTGCTAGTGAGGCTAGCGCCCTTGGGGAGACCCAGTACTTC.

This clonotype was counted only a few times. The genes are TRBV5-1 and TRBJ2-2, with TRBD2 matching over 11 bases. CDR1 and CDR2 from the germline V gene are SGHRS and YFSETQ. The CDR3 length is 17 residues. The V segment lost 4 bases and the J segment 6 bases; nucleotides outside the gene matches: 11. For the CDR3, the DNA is TGCGCCAGCAGCGCGGCACTAGCGGGGGCCGTCGCCGGGGAGCTGTTTTTT. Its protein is CASSAALAGAVAGELFF.

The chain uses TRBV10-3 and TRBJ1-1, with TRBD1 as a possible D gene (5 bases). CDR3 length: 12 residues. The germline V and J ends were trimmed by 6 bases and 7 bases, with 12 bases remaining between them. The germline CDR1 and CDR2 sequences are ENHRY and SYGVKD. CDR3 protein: CAIRDRGIEAFF. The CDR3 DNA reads TGTGCCATCAGGGACCGGGGCATTGAAGCTTTCTTT.

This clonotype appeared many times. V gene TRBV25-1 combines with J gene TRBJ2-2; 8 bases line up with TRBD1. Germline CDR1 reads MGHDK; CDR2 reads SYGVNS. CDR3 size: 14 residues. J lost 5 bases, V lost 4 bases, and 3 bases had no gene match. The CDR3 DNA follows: TGTGCCAGCAGTGGGACAGGGTCGACCGGGGAGCTGTTTTTT. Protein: CASSGTGSTGELFF. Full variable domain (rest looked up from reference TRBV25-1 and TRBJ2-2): EADIYQTPRYLVIGTGKKITLECSQTMGHDKMYWYQQDPGMELHLIHYSYGVNSTEKGDLSSESTVSRIRTEHFPLTLESARPSHTSQYLCASSGTGSTGELFFGEGSRLTVL.

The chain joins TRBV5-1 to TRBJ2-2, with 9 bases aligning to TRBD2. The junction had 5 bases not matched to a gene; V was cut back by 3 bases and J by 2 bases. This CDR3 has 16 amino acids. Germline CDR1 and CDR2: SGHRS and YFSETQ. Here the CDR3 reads CASSYLAGHNTGELFF. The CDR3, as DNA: TGCGCCAGCAGCTATCTAGCGGGACATAACACCGGGGAGCTGTTTTTT.

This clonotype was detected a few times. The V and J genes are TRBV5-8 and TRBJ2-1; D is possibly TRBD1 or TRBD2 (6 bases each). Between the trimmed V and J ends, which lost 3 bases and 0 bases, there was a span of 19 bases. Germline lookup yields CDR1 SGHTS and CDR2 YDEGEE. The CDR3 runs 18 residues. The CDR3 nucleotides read TGTGCCAGCAGCTCTTCAATCGGGGGCCTTAGCTCCTACAATGAGCAGTTCTTC. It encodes CASSSSIGGLSSYNEQFF.

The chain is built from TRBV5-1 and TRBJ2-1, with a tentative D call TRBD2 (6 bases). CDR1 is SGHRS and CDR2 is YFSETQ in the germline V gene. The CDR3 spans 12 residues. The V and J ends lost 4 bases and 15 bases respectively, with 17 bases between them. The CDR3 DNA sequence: TGCGCCAGCAGCAAACTAGCCGAGCATCCGTTCTTC. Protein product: CASSKLAEHPFF. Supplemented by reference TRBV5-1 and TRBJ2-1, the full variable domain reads KAGVTQTPRYLIKTRGQQVTLSCSPISGHRSVSWYQQTPGQGLQFLFEYFSETQRNKGNFPGRFSGRQFSNSRSEMNVSTLELGDSALYLCASSKLAEHPFFGPGTRLTVL.

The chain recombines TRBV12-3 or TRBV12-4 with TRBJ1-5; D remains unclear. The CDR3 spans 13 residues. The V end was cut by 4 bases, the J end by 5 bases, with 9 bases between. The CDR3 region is CASSWSGDQPQHF. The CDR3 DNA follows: TGTGCCAGCAGTTGGAGTGGAGATCAGCCCCAGCATTTT.

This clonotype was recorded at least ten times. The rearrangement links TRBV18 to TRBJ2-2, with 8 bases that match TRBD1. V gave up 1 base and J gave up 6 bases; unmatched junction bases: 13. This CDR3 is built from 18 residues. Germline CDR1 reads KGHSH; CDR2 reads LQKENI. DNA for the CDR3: TGTGCCAGCTCACCACGCAAGGGGACAGGTGAAGTCGCCGGGGAGCTGTTTTTT. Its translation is CASSPRKGTGEVAGELFF.

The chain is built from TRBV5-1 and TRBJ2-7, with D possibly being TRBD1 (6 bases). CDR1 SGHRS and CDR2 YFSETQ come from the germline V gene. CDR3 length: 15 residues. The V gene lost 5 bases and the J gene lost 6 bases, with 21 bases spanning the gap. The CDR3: CASSPGVPALAEQYF. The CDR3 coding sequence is TGCGCCAGCAGTCCAGGGGTCCCCGCGCTTGCCGAGCAGTACTTC.

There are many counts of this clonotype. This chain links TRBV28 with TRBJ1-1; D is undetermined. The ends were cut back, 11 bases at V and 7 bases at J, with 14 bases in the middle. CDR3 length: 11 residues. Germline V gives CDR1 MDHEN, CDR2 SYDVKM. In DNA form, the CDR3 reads TGTGCCGGCTCCAACTGGAATGAAGCTTTCTTT. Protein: CAGSNWNEAFF. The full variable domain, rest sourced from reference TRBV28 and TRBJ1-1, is DVKVTQSSRYLVKRTGEKVFLECVQDMDHENMFWYRQDPGLGLRLIYFSYDVKMKEKGDIPEGYSVSREKKERFSLILESASTNQTSMYLCAGSNWNEAFFGQGTRLTVV.

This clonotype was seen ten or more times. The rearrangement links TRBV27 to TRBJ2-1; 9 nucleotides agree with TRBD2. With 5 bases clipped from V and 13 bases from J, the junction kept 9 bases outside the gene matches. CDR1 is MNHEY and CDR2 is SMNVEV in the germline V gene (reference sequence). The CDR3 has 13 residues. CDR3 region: CASSQTGLARQFF. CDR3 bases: TGTGCCAGCAGTCAGACAGGACTAGCGAGACAGTTCTTC.

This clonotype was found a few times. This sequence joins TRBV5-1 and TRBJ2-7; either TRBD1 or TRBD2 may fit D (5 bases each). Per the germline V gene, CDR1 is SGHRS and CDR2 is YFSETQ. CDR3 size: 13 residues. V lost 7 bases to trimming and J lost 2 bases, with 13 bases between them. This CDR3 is CASRGGQTYEQYF. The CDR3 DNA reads TGCGCCAGCCGGGGCGGGCAGACCTACGAGCAGTACTTC. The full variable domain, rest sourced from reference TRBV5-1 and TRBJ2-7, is KAGVTQTPRYLIKTRGQQVTLSCSPISGHRSVSWYQQTPGQGLQFLFEYFSETQRNKGNFPGRFSGRQFSNSRSEMNVSTLELGDSALYLCASRGGQTYEQYFGPGTRLTVT.

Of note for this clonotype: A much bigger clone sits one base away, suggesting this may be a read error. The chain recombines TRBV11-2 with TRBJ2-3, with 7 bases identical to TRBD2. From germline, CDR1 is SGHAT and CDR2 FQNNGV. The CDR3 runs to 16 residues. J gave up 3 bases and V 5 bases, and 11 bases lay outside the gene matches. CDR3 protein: CASSLRAAGRTDTQYF. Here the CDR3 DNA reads TGTGCCAGCAGCCTTCGGGCCGCCGGGAGGACAGATACGCAGTATTTT.

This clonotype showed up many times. The CDR3 region has the DNA TGTGCCAGCAGTTTGGTCGGAGCACTTTACAATGAGCAGTTCTTC. Translation gives CASSLVGALYNEQFF. The chain couples TRBV6-2 or TRBV6-3 to TRBJ2-1; no firm D call. V shed 4 bases and J shed 4 bases, with 14 bases lying between them. The germline V gene encodes CDR1 MNHEY and CDR2 SVGEGT. The CDR3 is made up of 15 amino acids.

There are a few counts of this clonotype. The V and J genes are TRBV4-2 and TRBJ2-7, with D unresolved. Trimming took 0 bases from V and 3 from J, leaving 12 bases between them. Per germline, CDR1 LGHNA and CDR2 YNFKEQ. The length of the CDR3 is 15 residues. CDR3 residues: CASSQDPNADYEQYF. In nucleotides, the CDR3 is TGTGCCAGCAGCCAAGATCCCAACGCGGACTACGAGCAGTACTTC.

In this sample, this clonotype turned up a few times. CDR3 amino acids: CASSLDRGRETQYF. DNA of the CDR3: TGTGCCAGCAGTCTGGACAGGGGCAGAGAGACCCAGTACTTC. The chain carries TRBV2 and TRBJ2-5; TRBD1 aligns across 9 bases. The V gene's germline CDR1 is SNHLY and CDR2 FYNNEI. This CDR3 comprises 14 residues. The J segment lost 4 bases and the V segment lost 5 bases, leaving 5 bases of the junction unmatched.

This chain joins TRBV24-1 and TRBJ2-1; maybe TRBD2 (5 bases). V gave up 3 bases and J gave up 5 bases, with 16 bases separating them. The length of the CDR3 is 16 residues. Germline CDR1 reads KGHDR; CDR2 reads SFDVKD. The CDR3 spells CATSDPGSTSHNEQFF. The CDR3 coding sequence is TGTGCCACCAGTGATCCGGGGTCCACAAGTCACAATGAGCAGTTCTTC.

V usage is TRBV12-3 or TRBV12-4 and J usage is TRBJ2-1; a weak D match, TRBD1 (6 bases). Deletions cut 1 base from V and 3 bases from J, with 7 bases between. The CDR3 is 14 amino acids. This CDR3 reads CASSLETGYNEQFF. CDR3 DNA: TGTGCCAGCAGTTTAGAGACAGGCTACAATGAGCAGTTCTTC.

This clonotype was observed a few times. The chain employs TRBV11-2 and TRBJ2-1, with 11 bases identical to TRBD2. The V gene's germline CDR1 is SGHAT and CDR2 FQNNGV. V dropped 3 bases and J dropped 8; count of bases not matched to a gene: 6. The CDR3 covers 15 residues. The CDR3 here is CASSFLAGGGDEQFF. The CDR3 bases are TGTGCCAGCAGCTTTTTAGCGGGAGGGGGCGATGAGCAGTTCTTC.

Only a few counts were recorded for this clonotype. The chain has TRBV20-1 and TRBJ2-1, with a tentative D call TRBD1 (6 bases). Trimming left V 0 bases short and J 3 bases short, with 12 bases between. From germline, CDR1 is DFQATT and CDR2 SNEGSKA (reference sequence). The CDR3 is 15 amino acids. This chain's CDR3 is CSARDEQGSYNEQFF. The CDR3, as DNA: TGCAGTGCTAGAGATGAACAGGGCAGCTACAATGAGCAGTTCTTC.

The DNA of the CDR3 is TGTGCCACCAGTGATCCCCGGCGGGTGGACAGGGGGCACCCTGTATACAATGAGCAGTTCTTC. It is translated as CATSDPRRVDRGHPVYNEQFF. The J gene is TRBJ2-1, the V gene TRBV24-1, with 11 bases that match TRBD1. Germline-derived CDR1 and CDR2 are KGHDR and SFDVKD. The CDR3 consists of 21 residues. J gave up 4 bases and V 3 bases, and 19 bases lay outside the gene matches.

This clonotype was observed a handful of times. CDR3 nucleotides: TGCAGCGTTGAATCCCGGGTCCTCTATGGCTACACCTTC. Its protein product is CSVESRVLYGYTF. The genes are TRBV29-1 and TRBJ1-2; no reliable D call. The V gene's germline CDR1 is SQVTM and CDR2 ANQGSEA. V shed 2 bases and J shed 4 bases, with 11 bases lying between them. This CDR3 has 13 amino acids.

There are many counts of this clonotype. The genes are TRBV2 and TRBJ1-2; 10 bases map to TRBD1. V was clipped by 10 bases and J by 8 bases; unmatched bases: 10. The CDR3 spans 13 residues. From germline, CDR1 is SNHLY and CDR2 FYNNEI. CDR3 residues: CANPGTGDIGYTF. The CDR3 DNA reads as TGTGCCAACCCCGGGACAGGGGATATCGGCTACACCTTC.

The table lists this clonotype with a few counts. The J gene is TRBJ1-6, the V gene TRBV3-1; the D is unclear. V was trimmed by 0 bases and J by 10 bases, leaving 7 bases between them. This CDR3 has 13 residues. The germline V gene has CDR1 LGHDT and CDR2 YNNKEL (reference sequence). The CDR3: CASSQDYQSPLHF. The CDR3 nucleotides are TGTGCCAGCAGCCAAGATTATCAATCACCCCTCCACTTT.

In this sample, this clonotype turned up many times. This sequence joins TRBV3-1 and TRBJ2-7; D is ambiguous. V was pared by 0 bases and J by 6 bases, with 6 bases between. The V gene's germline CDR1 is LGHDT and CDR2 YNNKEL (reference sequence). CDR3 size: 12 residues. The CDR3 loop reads CASSQEGSEQYF. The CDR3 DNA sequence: TGTGCCAGCAGCCAAGAGGGTAGCGAGCAGTACTTC.

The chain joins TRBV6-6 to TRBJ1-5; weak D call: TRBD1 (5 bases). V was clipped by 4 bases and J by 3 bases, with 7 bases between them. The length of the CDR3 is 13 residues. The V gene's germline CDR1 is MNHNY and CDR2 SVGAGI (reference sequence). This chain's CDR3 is CASSWGDNQPQHF. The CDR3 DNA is TGTGCCAGCAGTTGGGGGGACAATCAGCCCCAGCATTTT.

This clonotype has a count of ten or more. CDR3 residues: CATSDSGTGRYNEQFF. The DNA for the CDR3 is TGTGCCACCAGTGATTCCGGGACAGGGAGATACAATGAGCAGTTCTTC. The chain couples TRBV24-1 to TRBJ2-1; 9 nucleotides line up with TRBD1. CDR3 size: 16 residues. Germline V CDR1 and CDR2: KGHDR, SFDVKD. Germline trimming cut 2 bases from V and 4 bases from J; bases unmatched to any gene: 5.

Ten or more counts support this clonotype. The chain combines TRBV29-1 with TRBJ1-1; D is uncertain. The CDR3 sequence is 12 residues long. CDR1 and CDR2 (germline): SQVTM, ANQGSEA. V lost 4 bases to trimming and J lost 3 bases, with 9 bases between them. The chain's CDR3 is CSVAGGDTEAFF. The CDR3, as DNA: TGCAGCGTTGCGGGCGGAGACACTGAAGCTTTCTTT.

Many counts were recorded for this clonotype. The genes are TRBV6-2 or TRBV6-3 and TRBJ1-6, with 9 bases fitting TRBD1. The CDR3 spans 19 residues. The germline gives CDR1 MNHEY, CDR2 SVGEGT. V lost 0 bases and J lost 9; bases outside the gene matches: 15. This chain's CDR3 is CASSYSPGQGSFRSSPLHF. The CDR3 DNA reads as TGTGCCAGCAGTTACTCACCGGGACAGGGTTCATTTCGAAGTTCACCCCTCCACTTT.

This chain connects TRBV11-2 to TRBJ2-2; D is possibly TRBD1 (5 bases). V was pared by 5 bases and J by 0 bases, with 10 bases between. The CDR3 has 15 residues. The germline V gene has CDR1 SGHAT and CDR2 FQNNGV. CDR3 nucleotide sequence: TGTGCCAGCAGCCGCGACAGAGCGAACACCGGGGAGCTGTTTTTT. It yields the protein CASSRDRANTGELFF.

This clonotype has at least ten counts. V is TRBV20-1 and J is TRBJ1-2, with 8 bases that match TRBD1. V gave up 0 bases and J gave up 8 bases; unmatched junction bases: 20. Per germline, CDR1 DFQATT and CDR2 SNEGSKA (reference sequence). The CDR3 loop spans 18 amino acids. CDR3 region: CSARDDARQGKAHGGYTF. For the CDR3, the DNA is TGCAGTGCTAGAGATGATGCGAGACAGGGGAAGGCTCATGGAGGCTACACCTTC.